Listed below are T cell receptor beta chains from one sample, sequenced in a study of blood T cell repertoires in COVID-19. Assay used: immunoSEQ multiplex PCR; TCRdb lists only in-frame clones, some missing. The repertoire holds about 210,000 clones, with approximately 86% as singletons. The sequencing input was PBMCs or T cells enriched from blood (not recorded which). These receptors originate from a man aged 18 to 30 with acute COVID-19. The CDR3 runs from the conserved cysteine through the conserved F or W. A D gene is named only where the DNA matches it firmly. Not every row has a clone size; where given, it reads once, few, many or a size class.

-	-	TRBV4-3	TRBJ1-5	TGCGCCAGCAGCCAAGGTAGGGGTAGGGATCAGCCCCAGCATTTT	CASSQGRGRDQPQHF
-	-	TRBV7-9	TRBJ1-1	TGTGCCAGCAGCTGGGCCATGAACACTGAAGCTTTCTTT	CASSWAMNTEAFF
-	TRBD1	TRBV27	TRBJ1-5	TGTGCCAGCAGTGCCCCCGGGACAGGGGGCAATCAGCCCCAGCATTTT	CASSAPGTGGNQPQHF
-	TRBD2	TRBV4-1	TRBJ2-7	TGCGCCAGCAGGACAAGGGCGGGAGTGGCTTACGAGCAGTACTTC	CASRTRAGVAYEQYF
-	TRBD2	TRBV19	TRBJ2-7	TGTGCCAGTACTTTGCGACTAGCGGAGACGTACGAGCAGTACTTC	CASTLRLAETYEQYF
once	TRBD1	TRBV5-4	TRBJ1-6	TGTGCCAGCAGCTTGGAAGGGACAGGACCACTCAATTCACCCCTCCACTTT	CASSLEGTGPLNSPLHF
-	TRBD2	TRBV7-8	TRBJ2-2	TGTGCCAGCAGCCCATTCTCGGGAGGCCCTCACACCGGGGAGCTGTTTTTT	CASSPFSGGPHTGELFF
-	-	TRBV5-4	TRBJ2-2	TGTGCCAGCAGCTTTATTTATAACACCGGGGAGCTGTTTTTT	CASSFIYNTGELFF
-	-	TRBV5-5	TRBJ1-5	TGTGCCAGTCACTCGAACGAGGGGCCCCAGCATTTT	CASHSNEGPQHF
-	-	TRBV29-1	TRBJ1-1	TGCAGCGTTTCCCCCGGGGGGCGAAACACTGAAGCTTTCTTT	CSVSPGGRNTEAFF
-	TRBD1	TRBV6-1	TRBJ2-7	TGTGCCAGCAGTGAATTGAGGGGGCCCCTGGGGAAGCAGTACTTC	CASSELRGPLGKQYF
-	-	TRBV7-9	TRBJ1-5	TGTGCCGCAGGGTCCGTTGGCCAGCATTTT	CAAGSVGQHF
-	-	TRBV27	TRBJ1-1	TGTGCCAGCAGTTTATCCCGGGACACTGAAGCTTTCTTT	CASSLSRDTEAFF
-	TRBD1	TRBV9	TRBJ2-5	TGTGCCAGCAGCGCGGGGACAGGGCCCCCCCAGTACTTC	CASSAGTGPPQYF
-	-	TRBV7-9	TRBJ1-3	TGTGCCAGCAGCTTACTCTTTGGAAACACCATATATTTT	CASSLLFGNTIYF
-	TRBD2	TRBV7-3	TRBJ2-1	TGTGCCAGCAGATTAATAGCGGGAGTTAACAATGAGCAGTTCTTC	CASRLIAGVNNEQFF
-	-	TRBV7-9	TRBJ2-7	TGTGCCAGCAGCTTAGGTAGGGGACTGGTCGTACCGAGGAGGCGGGAGCAGTACTTC	CASSLGRGLVVPRRREQYF
-	-	TRBV3-1/TRBV3-2	TRBJ1-1	TGTGCCAGCAGCCAAGGACAGTACCTGAACACTGAAGCTTTCTTT	CASSQGQYLNTEAFF